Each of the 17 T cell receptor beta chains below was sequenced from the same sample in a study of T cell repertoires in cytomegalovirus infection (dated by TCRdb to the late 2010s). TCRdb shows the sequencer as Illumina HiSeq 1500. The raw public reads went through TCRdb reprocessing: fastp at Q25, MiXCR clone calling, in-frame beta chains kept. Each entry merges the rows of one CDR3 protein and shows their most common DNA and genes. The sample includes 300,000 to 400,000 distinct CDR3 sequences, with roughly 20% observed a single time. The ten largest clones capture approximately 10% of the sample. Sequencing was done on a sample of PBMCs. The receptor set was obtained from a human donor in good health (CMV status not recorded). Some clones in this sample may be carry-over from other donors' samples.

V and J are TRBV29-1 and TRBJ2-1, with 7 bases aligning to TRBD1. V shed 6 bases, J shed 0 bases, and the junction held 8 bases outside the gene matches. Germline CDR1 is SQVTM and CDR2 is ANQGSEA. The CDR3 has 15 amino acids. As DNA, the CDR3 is TGCAGCGTACGGACAGGTCTTTCCTCCTACAATGAGCAGTTCTTC. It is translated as CSVRTGLSSYNEQFF.

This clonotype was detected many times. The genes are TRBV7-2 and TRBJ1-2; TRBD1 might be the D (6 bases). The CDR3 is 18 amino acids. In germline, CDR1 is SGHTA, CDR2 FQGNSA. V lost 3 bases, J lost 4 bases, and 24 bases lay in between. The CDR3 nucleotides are TGTGCCAGCAGCTTCGTGGGGACACGGGACGGAACCGCCTATGGCTACACCTTC. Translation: CASSFVGTRDGTAYGYTF.

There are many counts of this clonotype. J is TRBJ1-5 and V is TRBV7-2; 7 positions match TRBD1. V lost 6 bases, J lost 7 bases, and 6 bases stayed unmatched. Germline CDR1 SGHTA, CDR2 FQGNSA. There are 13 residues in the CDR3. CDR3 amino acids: CASSRGPLQPQHF. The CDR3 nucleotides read TGTGCCAGCAGTAGGGGGCCCCTACAGCCCCAGCATTTT.

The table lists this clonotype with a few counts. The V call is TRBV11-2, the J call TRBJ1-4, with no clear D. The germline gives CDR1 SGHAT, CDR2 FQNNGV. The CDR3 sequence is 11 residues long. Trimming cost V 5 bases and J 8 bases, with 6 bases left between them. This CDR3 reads CASSRAEKLFF. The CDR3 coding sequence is TGTGCCAGCAGCCGCGCGGAAAAACTGTTTTTT.

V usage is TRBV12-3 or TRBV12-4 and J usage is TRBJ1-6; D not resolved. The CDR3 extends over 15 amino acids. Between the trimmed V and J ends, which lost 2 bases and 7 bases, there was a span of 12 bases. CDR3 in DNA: TGTGCCAGCAGTTTACTCAAAACCGTGAATTCACCCCTCCACTTT. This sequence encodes CASSLLKTVNSPLHF.

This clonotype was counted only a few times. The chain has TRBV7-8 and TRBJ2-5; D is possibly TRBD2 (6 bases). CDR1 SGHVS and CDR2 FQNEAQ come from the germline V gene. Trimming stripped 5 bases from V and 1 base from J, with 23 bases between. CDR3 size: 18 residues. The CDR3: CASSPSPGTRRSQETQYF. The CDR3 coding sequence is TGTGCCAGCAGCCCCAGCCCCGGGACTCGTCGAAGCCAAGAGACCCAGTACTTC.

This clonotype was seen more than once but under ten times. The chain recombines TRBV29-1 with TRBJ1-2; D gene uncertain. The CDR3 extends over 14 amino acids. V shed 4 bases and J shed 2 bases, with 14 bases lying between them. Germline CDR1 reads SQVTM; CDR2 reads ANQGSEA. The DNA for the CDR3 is TGCAGCGTTGGATTCCCGGACGGGAACTATGGCTACACCTTC. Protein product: CSVGFPDGNYGYTF. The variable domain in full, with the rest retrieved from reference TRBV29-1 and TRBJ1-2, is SAVISQKPSRDICQRGTSLTIQCQVDSQVTMMFWYRQQPGQSLTLIATANQGSEATYESGFVIDKFPISRPNLTFSTLTVSNMSPEDSSIYLCSVGFPDGNYGYTFGSGTRLTVV.

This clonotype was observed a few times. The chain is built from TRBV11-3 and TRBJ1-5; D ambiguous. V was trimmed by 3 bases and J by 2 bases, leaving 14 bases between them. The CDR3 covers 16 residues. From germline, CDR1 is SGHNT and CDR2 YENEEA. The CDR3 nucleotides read TGTGCCAGCAGCTTGATCCCAGAGCTGGGCAATCAGCCCCAGCATTTT. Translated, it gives CASSLIPELGNQPQHF.

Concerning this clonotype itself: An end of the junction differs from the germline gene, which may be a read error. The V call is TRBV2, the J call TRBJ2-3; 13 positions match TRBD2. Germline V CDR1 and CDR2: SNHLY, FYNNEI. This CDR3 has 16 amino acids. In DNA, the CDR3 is TGTGCCAGCAGGGAAGGGACTAGCGGGACGGCAGATACGCAGTATTTT. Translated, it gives CASREGTSGTADTQYF.

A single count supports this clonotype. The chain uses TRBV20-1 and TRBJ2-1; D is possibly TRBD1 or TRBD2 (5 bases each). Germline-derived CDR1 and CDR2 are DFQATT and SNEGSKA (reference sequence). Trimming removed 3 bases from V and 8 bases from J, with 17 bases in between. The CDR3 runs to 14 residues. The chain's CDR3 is CSARTGTGRDEQFF. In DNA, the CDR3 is TGCAGTGCTAGGACCGGGACCGGTAGGGATGAGCAGTTCTTC.

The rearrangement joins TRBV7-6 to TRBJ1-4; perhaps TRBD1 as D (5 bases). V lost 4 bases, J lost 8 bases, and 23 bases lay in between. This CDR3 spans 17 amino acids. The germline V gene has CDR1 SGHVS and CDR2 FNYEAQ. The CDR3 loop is CASSSLWGSTRQEKLFF. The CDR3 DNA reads TGTGCCAGCAGCTCCCTTTGGGGGTCTACGAGGCAGGAAAAACTGTTTTTT.

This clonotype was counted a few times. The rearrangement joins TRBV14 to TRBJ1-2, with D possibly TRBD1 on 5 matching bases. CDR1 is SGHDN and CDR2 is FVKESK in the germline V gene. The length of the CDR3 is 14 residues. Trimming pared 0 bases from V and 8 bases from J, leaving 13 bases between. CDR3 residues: CASSQDRAGIGYTF. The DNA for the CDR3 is TGTGCCAGCAGCCAAGACAGGGCAGGCATAGGCTACACCTTC.

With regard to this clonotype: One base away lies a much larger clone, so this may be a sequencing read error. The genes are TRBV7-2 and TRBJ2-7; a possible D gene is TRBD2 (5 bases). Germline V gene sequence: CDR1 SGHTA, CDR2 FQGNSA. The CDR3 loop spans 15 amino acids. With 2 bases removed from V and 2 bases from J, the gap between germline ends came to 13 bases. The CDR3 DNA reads TGTACCAGCAGCTTATTACCTGACTACCCCTACGAGCAGTACTTC. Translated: CTSSLLPDYPYEQYF. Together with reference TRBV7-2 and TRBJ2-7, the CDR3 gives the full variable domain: GAGVSQSPSNKVTEKGKDVELRCDPISGHTALYWYRQSLGQGLEFLIYFQGNSAPDKSGLPSDRFSAERTGGSVSTLTIQRTQQEDSAVYLCTSSLLPDYPYEQYFGPGTRLTVT.

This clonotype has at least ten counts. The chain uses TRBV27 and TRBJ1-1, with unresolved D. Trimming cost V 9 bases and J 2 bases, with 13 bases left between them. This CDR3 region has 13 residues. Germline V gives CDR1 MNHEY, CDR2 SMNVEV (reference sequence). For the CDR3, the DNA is TGTGCCAGTAGGTTTCTGGGAAACACTGAAGCTTTCTTT. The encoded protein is CASRFLGNTEAFF.

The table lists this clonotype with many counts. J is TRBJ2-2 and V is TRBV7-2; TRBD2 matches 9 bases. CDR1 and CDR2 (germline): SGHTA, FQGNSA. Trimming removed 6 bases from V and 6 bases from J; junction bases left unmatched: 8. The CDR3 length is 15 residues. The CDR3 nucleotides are TGTGCCAGCAGACCTGGAGTAGCGGGAGCCGGGGAGCTGTTTTTT. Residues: CASRPGVAGAGELFF.

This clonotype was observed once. Written as DNA, the CDR3 is TGTGCCTGGAGTGTCGACAGGGTGCAGACCCAGTACTTC. It is translated as CAWSVDRVQTQYF. This sequence joins TRBV30 and TRBJ2-5, with TRBD1 matching over 7 bases. The CDR3 sequence is 13 residues long. Germline V lookup: CDR1 GTSNPN, CDR2 SVGIG (reference sequence). The V gene end was trimmed by 0 bases and the J gene end by 6 bases; junction bases not matched to a gene: 4.

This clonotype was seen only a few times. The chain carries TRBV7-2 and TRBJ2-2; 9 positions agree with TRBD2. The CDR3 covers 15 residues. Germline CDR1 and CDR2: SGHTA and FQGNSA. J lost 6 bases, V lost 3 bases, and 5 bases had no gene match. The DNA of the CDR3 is TGTGCCAGCAGCTTCAATAGCGGGAGCGCCGGGGAGCTGTTTTTT. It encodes CASSFNSGSAGELFF.